These 16 T cell receptor beta chains originate from one sample sequenced in a study of blood T cell repertoires in COVID-19. Assay used: immunoSEQ multiplex PCR; TCRdb lists only in-frame clones, some missing. The sample lists a few hundred thousand clones, about 88% occurring once. The specimen sequenced was peripheral blood. These receptors were collected from a woman in her forties who had recovered from COVID-19.

This clone appeared a single time. CDR3 in DNA: TGCGCCAGCAGCACGGGACTAGAGCCCTACGAGCAGTACTTC. It specifies CASSTGLEPYEQYF. This chain connects TRBV5-1 to TRBJ2-7; 8 bases map to TRBD2. There are 14 residues in the CDR3. Germline CDR1 is SGHRS and CDR2 is YFSETQ. V was clipped by 4 bases and J by 2 bases; unmatched bases: 5.

The rearrangement joins TRBV5-4 to TRBJ2-7; 10 bases are shared with TRBD2. J was trimmed by 3 bases and V by 4 bases; bases with no gene match: 7. The CDR3 length is 15 residues. Per the germline V gene, CDR1 is SGHNT and CDR2 is YYREEE (reference sequence). The CDR3 sequence is CASSKGTSVDYEQYF. The CDR3 nucleotides are TGTGCCAGCAGCAAAGGGACTAGCGTAGACTACGAGCAGTACTTC.

To note about this clone: Other DNA sequences in the sample encode the same CDR3. J is TRBJ2-5 and V is TRBV7-8; D is ambiguous. Trimming took 2 bases from V and 5 from J, leaving 3 bases between them. Germline CDR1 SGHVS, CDR2 FQNEAQ. This CDR3 has 11 residues. The CDR3 DNA is TGTGCCAGCAGCTTACTGGAGACCCAGTACTTC. This codes for CASSLLETQYF.

This chain links TRBV5-4 with TRBJ2-7, with a weak D call TRBD1 (6 bases). CDR1 SGHNT and CDR2 YYREEE come from the germline V gene (reference sequence). The CDR3 spans 14 residues. The ends were cut back, 2 bases at V and 6 bases at J, with 15 bases in the middle. The CDR3 region has the DNA TGTGCCAGCAGCTTCCCGACAGGCCGGGGCGAGCAGTACTTC. Translating it yields CASSFPTGRGEQYF. Full variable domain (rest looked up from reference TRBV5-4 and TRBJ2-7): ETGVTQSPTHLIKTRGQQVTLRCSSQSGHNTVSWYQQALGQGPQFIFQYYREEENGRGNFPPRFSGLQFPNYSSELNVNALELDDSALYLCASSFPTGRGEQYFGPGTRLTVT.

The chain recombines TRBV2 with TRBJ2-4; 9 nucleotides match TRBD1. Unmatched junction bases numbered 4, after V lost 2 bases and J lost 11 bases. The CDR3 length is 13 residues. In germline, CDR1 is SNHLY, CDR2 FYNNEI. The CDR3 coding sequence is TGTGCCAGCAGTGAAACAGGGGGCGGCGTTCAGTACTTC. Translated, it gives CASSETGGGVQYF.

This clone is a singleton in its sample. The chain combines TRBV5-4 with TRBJ2-5, with TRBD2 matching 12 bases. J was trimmed by 5 bases and V by 3 bases; bases with no gene match: 5. This CDR3 is 15 amino acids long. Germline V gene sequence: CDR1 SGHNT, CDR2 YYREEE (reference sequence). The CDR3 nucleotides read TGTGCCAGCAGCTCGGGACTAGCGGGTGCGGAGACCCAGTACTTC. Translation: CASSSGLAGAETQYF.

The chain joins TRBV15 to TRBJ2-1; perhaps TRBD2 as D (6 bases). The germline V and J ends were trimmed by 0 bases and 5 bases, with 17 bases remaining between them. The CDR3 totals 17 residues. Germline CDR1 is LNHNV and CDR2 is YYDKDF (reference sequence). The CDR3 loop reads CATSRDGISGVNNEQFF. The DNA for the CDR3 is TGTGCCACCAGCAGAGATGGTATTAGCGGAGTAAACAATGAGCAGTTCTTC.

The gene calls are TRBV30 and TRBJ1-2, with TRBD1 as a possible D gene (5 bases). Trimming left V 0 bases short and J 5 bases short, with 7 bases between. This CDR3 has 12 amino acids. CDR1 is GTSNPN and CDR2 is SVGIG in the germline V gene (reference sequence). CDR3 DNA sequence: TGTGCCTGGAGTGTACAGGAATATGGCTACACCTTC. This gives the protein CAWSVQEYGYTF.

CDR3 nucleotides: TGTGCCAGTAGTACTACGTACAGGAGCTATATCTATGGCTACACCTTC. Translated: CASSTTYRSYIYGYTF. This chain links TRBV19 with TRBJ1-2; weak D call: TRBD1 (5 bases). Germline V gene lookup returns CDR1 LNHDA and CDR2 SQIVND (reference sequence). The CDR3 totals 16 residues. Trimming removed 4 bases at V and 4 bases at J, with 19 bases between.

This chain uses TRBV5-1 with TRBJ2-5; 12 nucleotides agree with TRBD2. The CDR3 totals 16 residues. Germline CDR1 reads SGHRS; CDR2 reads YFSETQ. The ends lost 6 bases at V and 2 bases at J; junction bases unmatched: 8. The CDR3 loop reads CASTGLAGGRQETQYF. For the CDR3, the DNA is TGCGCCAGCACGGGACTAGCGGGTGGCCGACAAGAGACCCAGTACTTC.

The rearrangement links TRBV5-1 to TRBJ2-1, with TRBD2 identical over 9 bases. This CDR3 comprises 15 residues. V was pared by 5 bases and J by 3 bases, with 6 bases of the junction left unmatched. CDR1 is SGHRS, CDR2 YFSETQ, per germline. CDR3 sequence (DNA): TGCGCCAGCAGTTCAGGGACTAGCAGCTACAATGAGCAGTTCTTC. It is translated as CASSSGTSSYNEQFF.

The chain combines TRBV5-1 with TRBJ2-2; 7 bases map to TRBD1. CDR1 and CDR2 from the germline V gene are SGHRS and YFSETQ. With 5 bases clipped from V and 6 bases from J, the junction kept 10 bases outside the gene matches. CDR3 length equals 15 residues. The CDR3 DNA reads TGCGCCAGCAGTCATGCACAGGGGCAGGCCGGGGAGCTGTTTTTT. Protein product: CASSHAQGQAGELFF. Combining the CDR3 with reference TRBV5-1 and TRBJ2-2 gives the whole variable domain KAGVTQTPRYLIKTRGQQVTLSCSPISGHRSVSWYQQTPGQGLQFLFEYFSETQRNKGNFPGRFSGRQFSNSRSEMNVSTLELGDSALYLCASSHAQGQAGELFFGEGSRLTVL.

J is TRBJ1-1 and V is TRBV28, with TRBD1 as a possible D gene (5 bases). Trimming left V 5 bases short and J 5 bases short, with 15 bases between. The CDR3 extends over 14 amino acids. Germline V gives CDR1 MDHEN, CDR2 SYDVKM. The CDR3 loop is CASSGHQPMTEAFF. The DNA for the CDR3 is TGTGCCAGCAGTGGACACCAGCCGATGACTGAAGCTTTCTTT.

The chain couples TRBV19 to TRBJ2-5; 8 positions match TRBD2. The CDR3 sequence is 13 residues long. Germline V gene lookup returns CDR1 LNHDA and CDR2 SQIVND (reference sequence). The V segment lost 4 bases and the J segment 8 bases; nucleotides outside the gene matches: 6. CDR3 region: CASSTGGLDTQYF. In DNA form, the CDR3 reads TGTGCCAGTAGTACGGGGGGGTTAGATACCCAGTACTTC. The complete variable domain, with remaining parts taken from reference TRBV19 and TRBJ2-5, reads DGGITQSPKYLFRKEGQNVTLSCEQNLNHDAMYWYRQDPGQGLRLIYYSQIVNDFQKGDIAEGYSVSREKKESFPLTVTSAQKNPTAFYLCASSTGGLDTQYFGPGTRLLVL.

The chain links TRBV11-2 to TRBJ2-1, with TRBD2 matching over 8 bases. Trimming at V came to 4 bases and at J to 8 bases, leaving 10 bases not matched to a gene. The CDR3 loop spans 15 amino acids. Germline V gene sequence: CDR1 SGHAT, CDR2 FQNNGV. CDR3 coding DNA: TGTGCCAGCAGCTCCCCTAGGAGCGGGAGTCATGAGCAGTTCTTC. Its protein product is CASSSPRSGSHEQFF.

The V gene is TRBV6-5, the J gene TRBJ1-5, with unresolved D. This CDR3 has 12 amino acids. V lost 6 bases to trimming and J lost 3 bases, with 6 bases between them. From germline, CDR1 is MNHEY and CDR2 SVGAGI. CDR3 coding DNA: TGTGCCAGCAGGCAGTACAATCAGCCCCAGCATTTT. It translates to CASRQYNQPQHF.